This T cell receptor (beta chain) was profiled in a study of cytomegalovirus exposure and HLA in healthy donors. On this clone: Antigen specificity is unknown.

PCR used 60 Vbeta primers and 13 Jbeta primers. The protocol was immunoSEQ multiplex PCR, while the TCRdb copy is restricted to in-frame clones and leaves out a portion. Among approximately 140,000 clones listed, about 82% were seen once. Germline lookup yields CDR1 LNHDA and CDR2 SQIVND (reference sequence). The V segment lost 5 bases and the J segment 15 bases; nucleotides outside the gene matches: 9. The CDR3 loop spans 12 amino acids. General study points: When analyzed later, a missense DCLRE1C variant was found to be linked to TCR beta V- and J-gene trimming.

This clonotype originated in a young man in good health and CMV-seronegative. The sample taken for sequencing was PBMCs. The genes are TRBV19 and TRBJ2-2, with 7 positions matching TRBD1. Here the CDR3 reads CASSQPGQRVFF. For the CDR3, the DNA is TGTGCCAGTAGTCAACCGGGACAGAGGGTGTTTTTT.